This T cell receptor beta chain is from a study of T cell repertoires in cytomegalovirus infection. The V end was cut by 4 bases, the J end by 12 bases, with 16 bases between. The CDR3 runs to 13 residues. The germline CDR1 and CDR2 sequences are LGHNA and YNFKEQ. Each CDR3 protein is one row after TCRdb ran MiXCR on the reads. The sample comprises around 190,000 distinct CDR3 sequences, approximately 15% of which are singletons, and over 20% rests with the top ten. Concerning this clonotype: The antigen remains undetermined.

Overall study findings and caveats: CMV carriers with the relevant HLA were identified by cumulative public TCR beta family frequency.

This clonotype originated in a human donor in good health (CMV status not recorded). Some clones in this sample may be carry-over from other donors' samples. The sequenced sample was PBMCs. The chain couples TRBV4-2 to TRBJ1-5; no reliable D call. CDR3 residues: CASSPGRNEHQHF. Written as DNA, the CDR3 is TGTGCCAGCAGCCCCGGACGGAACGAGCACCAGCATTTT.